The present T cell receptor beta chain was sequenced within a study of blood T cell repertoires in COVID-19. Looking at the study overall: T cells, B-cell-depleted T cells, or PBMCs supplied cDNA or gDNA.

Original processing notes: The assay estimated nucleated cells by amplifying reference gene primers. Some clones are missing from TCRdb's copy, which holds only in-frame ones; the method was immunoSEQ multiplex PCR. For V, J and clone size, that table is used; D and trimming come from the DNA. This sample has about 63,000 clones, with about 90% found just once. V lost 4 bases to trimming and J lost 0 bases, with 17 bases between them. Germline CDR1 reads SGDLS; CDR2 reads YYNGEE. The CDR3 runs to 18 residues. The receptor's source is a human donor in a cohort sampled during active COVID-19. This rearrangement joins TRBV9 to TRBJ2-6; tentatively, D is TRBD2 (6 bases). Input material: peripheral blood. CDR3 region: CASSPQTSRFSGANVLTF. The CDR3 bases are TGTGCCAGCAGCCCCCAGACTAGTCGCTTCTCTGGGGCCAACGTCCTGACTTTC. Variable domain in full (rest from reference TRBV9 and TRBJ2-6): DSGVTQTPKHLITATGQRVTLRCSPRSGDLSVYWYQQSLDQGLQFLIQYYNGEERAKGNILERFSAQQFPDLHSELNLSSLELGDSALYFCASSPQTSRFSGANVLTFGAGSRLTVL.